The table lists the clone carrying this T cell receptor beta chain with a count of one. The target antigen is unknown. Each donor was a Caucasian adult residing in Nashville, Tennessee. V was clipped by 11 bases and J by 5 bases; unmatched bases: 2. The CDR3 runs to 12 residues. The germline gives CDR1 SGHTA, CDR2 FQGNSA. The data were obtained in a study of shared clonotypes between healthy human individuals. General study results and limits: Clonotypes which were not shared had lower generation probabilities than clonotypes that all four donors shared.

The authors' processing: Junction-only immunoSEQ data arrived without quality scores, meaning filtering differed. Sequencing was performed with immunoSEQ multiplex PCR; in TCRdb, only in-frame clones are kept and a portion is missing. D and trimming come from the DNA, and the V and J calls and clone size come from that table. The sample lists around 2,000,000 clones; 90% to 95% were seen once. The clonotype comes from a man aged 18 to 29 in good health. The rearrangement links TRBV7-2 to TRBJ2-1, with 11 nucleotides matching TRBD1. The sequenced sample consisted of naive CD4+ T cells sorted from blood. Described subset: CD45RA+ positively selected. The CDR3 sequence: CASGQGDNEQFF. The CDR3 nucleotides are TGTGCCTCGGGACAGGGGGACAATGAGCAGTTCTTC.